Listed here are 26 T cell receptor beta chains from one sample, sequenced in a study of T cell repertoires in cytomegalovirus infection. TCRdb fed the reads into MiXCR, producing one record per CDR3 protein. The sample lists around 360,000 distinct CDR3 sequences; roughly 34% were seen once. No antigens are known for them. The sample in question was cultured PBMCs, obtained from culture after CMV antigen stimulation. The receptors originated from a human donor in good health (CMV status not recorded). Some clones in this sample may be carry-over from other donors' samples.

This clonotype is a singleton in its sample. CDR3 in DNA: TGTGCCAGCAGCCCGACTAGCGGGTCAGGGAACATTCAGTACTTC. This sequence encodes CASSPTSGSGNIQYF. The chain couples TRBV7-9 to TRBJ2-4; TRBD2 agrees at 10 bases. Germline trimming cut 5 bases from V and 7 bases from J; bases unmatched to any gene: 8. This CDR3 contains 15 residues. Germline CDR1 and CDR2: SEHNR and FQNEAQ (reference sequence).

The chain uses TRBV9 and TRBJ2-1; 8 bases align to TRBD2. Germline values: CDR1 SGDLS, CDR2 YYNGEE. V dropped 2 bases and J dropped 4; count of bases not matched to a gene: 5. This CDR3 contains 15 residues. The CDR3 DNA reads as TGTGCCAGCAGCGTCCAGCGGGGGATGTACAATGAGCAGTTCTTC. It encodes CASSVQRGMYNEQFF.

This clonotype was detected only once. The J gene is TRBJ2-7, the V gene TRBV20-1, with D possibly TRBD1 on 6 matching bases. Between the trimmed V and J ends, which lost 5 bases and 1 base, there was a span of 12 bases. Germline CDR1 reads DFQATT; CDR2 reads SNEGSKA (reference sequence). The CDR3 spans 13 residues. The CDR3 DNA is TGCAGTGCTCTGGAGACAGGATCCTACGAGCAGTACGTC. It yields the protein CSALETGSYEQYV.

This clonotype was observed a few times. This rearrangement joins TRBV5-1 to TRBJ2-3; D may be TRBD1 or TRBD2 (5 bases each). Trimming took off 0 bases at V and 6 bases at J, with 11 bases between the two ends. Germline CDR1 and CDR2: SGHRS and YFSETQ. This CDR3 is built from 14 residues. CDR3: CASSLAGPRDTQYF. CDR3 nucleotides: TGCGCCAGCAGCTTGGCGGGACCTCGGGATACGCAGTATTTT.

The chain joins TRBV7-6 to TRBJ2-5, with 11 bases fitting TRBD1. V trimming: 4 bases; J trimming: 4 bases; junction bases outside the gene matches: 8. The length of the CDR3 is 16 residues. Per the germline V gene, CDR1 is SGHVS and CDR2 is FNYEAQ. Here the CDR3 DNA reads TGTGCCAGCAGCTCCCGTAAGGACAGGGGGCCAGAGACCCAGTACTTC. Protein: CASSSRKDRGPETQYF.

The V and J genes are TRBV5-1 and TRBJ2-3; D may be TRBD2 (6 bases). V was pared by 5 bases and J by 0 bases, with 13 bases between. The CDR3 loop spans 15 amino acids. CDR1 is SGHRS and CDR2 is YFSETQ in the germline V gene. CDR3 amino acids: CASSSRDWSTDTQYF. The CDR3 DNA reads TGCGCCAGCAGTTCTAGGGACTGGAGCACAGATACGCAGTATTTT.

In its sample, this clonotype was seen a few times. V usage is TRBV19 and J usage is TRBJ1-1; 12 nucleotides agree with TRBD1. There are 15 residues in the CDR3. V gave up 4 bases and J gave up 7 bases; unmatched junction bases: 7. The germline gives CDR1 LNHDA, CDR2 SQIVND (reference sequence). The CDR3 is CASSTGTGGRNEAFF. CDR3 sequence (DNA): TGTGCCAGTAGTACCGGGACAGGGGGCAGGAATGAAGCTTTCTTT.

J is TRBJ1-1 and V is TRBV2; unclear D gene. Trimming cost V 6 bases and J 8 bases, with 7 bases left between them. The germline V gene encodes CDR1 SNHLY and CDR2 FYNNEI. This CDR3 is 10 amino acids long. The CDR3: CASSFREAFF. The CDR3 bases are TGTGCCAGCAGCTTCAGGGAAGCTTTCTTT.

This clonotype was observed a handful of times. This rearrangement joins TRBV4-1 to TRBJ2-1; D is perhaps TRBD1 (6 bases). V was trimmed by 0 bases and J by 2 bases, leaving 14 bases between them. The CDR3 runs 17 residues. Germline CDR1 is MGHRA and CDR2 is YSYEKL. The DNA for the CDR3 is TGCGCCAGCAGCCAAGAAGGGAGTCGGACAGCCTACAATGAGCAGTTCTTC. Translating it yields CASSQEGSRTAYNEQFF.

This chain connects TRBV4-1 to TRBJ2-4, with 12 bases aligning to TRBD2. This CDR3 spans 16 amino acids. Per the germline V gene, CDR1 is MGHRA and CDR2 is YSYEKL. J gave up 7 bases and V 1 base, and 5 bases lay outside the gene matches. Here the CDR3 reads CASSQVLAGGANIQYF. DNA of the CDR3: TGCGCCAGCAGCCAAGTGCTAGCGGGAGGGGCGAACATTCAGTACTTC.

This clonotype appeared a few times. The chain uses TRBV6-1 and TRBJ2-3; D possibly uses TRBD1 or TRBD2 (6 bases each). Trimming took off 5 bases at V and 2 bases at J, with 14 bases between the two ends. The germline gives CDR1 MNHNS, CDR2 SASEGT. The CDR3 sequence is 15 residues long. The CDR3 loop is CASSSQGTLTDTQYF. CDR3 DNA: TGTGCCAGCAGTTCCCAGGGGACTCTCACAGATACGCAGTATTTT.

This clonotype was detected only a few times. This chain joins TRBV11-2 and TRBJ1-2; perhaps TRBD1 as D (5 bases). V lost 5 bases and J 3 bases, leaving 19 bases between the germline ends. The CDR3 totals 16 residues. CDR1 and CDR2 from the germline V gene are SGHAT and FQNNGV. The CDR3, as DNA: TGTGCCAGCAGCCAATACGGGGCGGGAAGTTACTATGGCTACACCTTC. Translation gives CASSQYGAGSYYGYTF.

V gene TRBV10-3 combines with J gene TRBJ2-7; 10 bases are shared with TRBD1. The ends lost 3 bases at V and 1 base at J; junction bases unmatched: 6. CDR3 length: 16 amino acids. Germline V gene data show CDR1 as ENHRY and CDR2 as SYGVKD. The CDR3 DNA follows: TGTGCCATCAGTGATTTAGGGGACAGGGGTTCCTACGAGCAGTACTTC. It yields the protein CAISDLGDRGSYEQYF.

The CDR3 sequence is CASKRGIDTGELFF. The CDR3, as DNA: TGTGCCAGTAAGAGGGGCATAGACACCGGGGAGCTGTTTTTT. The V call is TRBV19, the J call TRBJ2-2; TRBD1 or TRBD2 may be the D gene (5 bases each). V lost 7 bases and J 3 bases, leaving 12 bases between the germline ends. Per the germline V gene, CDR1 is LNHDA and CDR2 is SQIVND (reference sequence). The CDR3 totals 14 residues.

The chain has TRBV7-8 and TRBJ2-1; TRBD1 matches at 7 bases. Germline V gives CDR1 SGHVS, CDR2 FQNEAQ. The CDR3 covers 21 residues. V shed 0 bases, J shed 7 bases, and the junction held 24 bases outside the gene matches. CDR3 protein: CASSLAPLTTRDRGHENEQFF. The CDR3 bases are TGTGCCAGCAGCTTAGCACCATTAACTACCCGGGACAGAGGACACGAGAATGAGCAGTTCTTC. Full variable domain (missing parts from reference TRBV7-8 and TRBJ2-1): GAGVSQSPRYKVAKRGQDVALRCDPISGHVSLFWYQQALGQGPEFLTYFQNEAQLDKSGLPSDRFFAERPEGSVSTLKIQRTQQEDSAVYLCASSLAPLTTRDRGHENEQFFGPGTRLTVL.

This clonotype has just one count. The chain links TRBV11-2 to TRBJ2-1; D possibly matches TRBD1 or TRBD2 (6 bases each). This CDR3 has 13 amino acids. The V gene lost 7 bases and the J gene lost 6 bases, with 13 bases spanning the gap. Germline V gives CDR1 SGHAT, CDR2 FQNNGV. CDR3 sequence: CASNVRGVNEQFF. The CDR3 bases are TGTGCCAGCAACGTAAGGGGGGTCAATGAGCAGTTCTTC.

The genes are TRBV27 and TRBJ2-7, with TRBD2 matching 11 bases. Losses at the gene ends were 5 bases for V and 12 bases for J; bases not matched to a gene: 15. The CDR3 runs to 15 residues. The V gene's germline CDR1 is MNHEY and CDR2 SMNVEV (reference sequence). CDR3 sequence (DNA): TGTGCCAGCAGTCTCCTCGGGACTAGCGGAAGTTTAGGGTACTTC. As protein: CASSLLGTSGSLGYF.

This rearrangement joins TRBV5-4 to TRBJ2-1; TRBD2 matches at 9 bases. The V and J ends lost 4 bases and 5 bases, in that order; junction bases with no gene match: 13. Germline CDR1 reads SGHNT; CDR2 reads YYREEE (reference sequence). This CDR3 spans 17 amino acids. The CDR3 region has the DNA TGTGCCAGCAGCCTGAGAATAGCGGGAGAGTATCACAATGAGCAGTTCTTC. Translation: CASSLRIAGEYHNEQFF.

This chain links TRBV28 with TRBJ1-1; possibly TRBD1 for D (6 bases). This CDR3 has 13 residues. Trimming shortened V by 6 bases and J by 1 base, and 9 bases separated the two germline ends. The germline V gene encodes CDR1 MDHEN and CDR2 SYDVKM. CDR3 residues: CASRPQGNTEAFF. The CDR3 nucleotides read TGTGCCAGCAGACCACAGGGGAACACTGAAGCTTTCTTT. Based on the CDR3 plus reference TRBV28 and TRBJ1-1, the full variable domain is DVKVTQSSRYLVKRTGEKVFLECVQDMDHENMFWYRQDPGLGLRLIYFSYDVKMKEKGDIPEGYSVSREKKERFSLILESASTNQTSMYLCASRPQGNTEAFFGQGTRLTVV.

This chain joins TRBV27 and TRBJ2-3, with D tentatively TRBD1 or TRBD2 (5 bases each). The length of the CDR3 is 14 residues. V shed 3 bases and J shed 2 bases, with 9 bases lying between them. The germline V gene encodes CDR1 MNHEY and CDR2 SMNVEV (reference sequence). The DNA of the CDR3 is TGTGCCAGCAGTTTGGGACGGACCACAGATACGCAGTATTTT. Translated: CASSLGRTTDTQYF.

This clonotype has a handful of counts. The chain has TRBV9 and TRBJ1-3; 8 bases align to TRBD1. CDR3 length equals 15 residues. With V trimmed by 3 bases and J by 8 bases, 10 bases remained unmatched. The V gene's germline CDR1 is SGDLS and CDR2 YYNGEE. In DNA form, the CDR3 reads TGTGCCAGCAGCGCGAAAACCGGGACAGGAGACACCATATATTTT. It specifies CASSAKTGTGDTIYF.

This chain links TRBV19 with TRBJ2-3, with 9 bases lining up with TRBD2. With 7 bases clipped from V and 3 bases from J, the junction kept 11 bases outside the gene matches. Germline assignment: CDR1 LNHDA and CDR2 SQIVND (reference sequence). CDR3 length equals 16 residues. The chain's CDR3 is CASKGDSGSRTDTQYF. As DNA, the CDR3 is TGTGCCAGTAAGGGGGATAGCGGGAGCAGGACAGATACGCAGTATTTT.

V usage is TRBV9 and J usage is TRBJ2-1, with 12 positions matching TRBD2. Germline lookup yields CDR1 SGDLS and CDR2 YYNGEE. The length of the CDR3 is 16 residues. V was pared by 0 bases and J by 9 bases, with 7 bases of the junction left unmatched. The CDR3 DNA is TGTGCCAGCAGCGTAGTGACTAGCGGGAGCCATGGTGAGCAGTTCTTC. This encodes CASSVVTSGSHGEQFF.

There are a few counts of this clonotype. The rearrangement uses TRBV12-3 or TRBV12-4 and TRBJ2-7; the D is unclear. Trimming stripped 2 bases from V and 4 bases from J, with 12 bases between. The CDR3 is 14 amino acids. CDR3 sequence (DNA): TGTGCCAGCAGTTTATTCTCTAGGGCATACGAGCAGTACTTC. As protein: CASSLFSRAYEQYF.

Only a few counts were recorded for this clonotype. CDR3 sequence: CASREQANSGNTIYF. CDR3 bases: TGTGCCAGTAGAGAACAGGCGAACTCTGGAAACACCATATATTTT. The genes are TRBV19 and TRBJ1-3, with D maybe TRBD1 (5 bases). V was pared by 6 bases and J by 0 bases, with 12 bases between. The length of the CDR3 is 15 residues. Germline CDR1 reads LNHDA; CDR2 reads SQIVND (reference sequence).

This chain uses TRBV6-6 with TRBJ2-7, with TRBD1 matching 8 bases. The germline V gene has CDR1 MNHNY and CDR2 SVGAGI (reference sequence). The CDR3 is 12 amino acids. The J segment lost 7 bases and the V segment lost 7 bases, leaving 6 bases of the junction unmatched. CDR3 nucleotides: TGTGCCAGCAATCTACAGGGGGTTGAGCAGTACTTC. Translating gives CASNLQGVEQYF.